Listed here are 25 T cell receptor beta chains from one sample, sequenced in a study of shared clonotypes between healthy human individuals. CD8 cells regarded as naive lacked CD45RO, were positively chosen for CCR7, and omitted terminally differentiated effector memory CD45RA+ cells. The assay was immunoSEQ multiplex PCR, and TCRdb's table has in-frame clones only and misses some. The repertoire holds roughly 1,800,000 clones, 85% to 95% seen once, with roughly 1.2% in the top ten. Sequences were obtained from naive CD8+ T cells sorted from blood. These receptors all come from a young man in good health.

V gene TRBV2 combines with J gene TRBJ1-5; D is undetermined. CDR1 is SNHLY and CDR2 is FYNNEI in the germline V gene. This CDR3 is built from 15 residues. Trimming stripped 1 base from V and 0 bases from J, with 7 bases between. The CDR3 region has the DNA TGTGCCAGCAGTGAAGGAGTATATAGCAATCAGCCCCAGCATTTT. Translating it yields CASSEGVYSNQPQHF.

The chain links TRBV6-6 to TRBJ2-7; TRBD2 aligns across 11 bases. After removal of 10 bases from V and 4 bases from J, the junction contained 6 bases not matched to a gene. CDR1 and CDR2 (germline): MNHNY, SVGAGI (reference sequence). CDR3 length: 13 amino acids. The CDR3 nucleotides read TGTGCCACCCTTACTAGCGGGGGTTACGAGCAGTACTTC. As protein: CATLTSGGYEQYF.

The genes are TRBV28 and TRBJ2-1, with 8 bases lining up with TRBD1. With 6 bases clipped from V and 8 bases from J, the junction kept 6 bases outside the gene matches. The CDR3 loop spans 13 amino acids. From germline, CDR1 is MDHEN and CDR2 SYDVKM. The CDR3 nucleotides read TGTGCCAGCAGGCGCGGACAGGGAGATGAGCAGTTCTTC. Its translation: CASRRGQGDEQFF.

The chain has TRBV9 and TRBJ2-3; the match to TRBD2 covers 9 bases. Germline V lookup: CDR1 SGDLS, CDR2 YYNGEE. J was trimmed by 6 bases and V by 0 bases; bases with no gene match: 17. The CDR3 spans 19 residues. CDR3 protein: CASSVEGGSLAGTTDTQYF. CDR3 sequence (DNA): TGTGCCAGCAGCGTAGAGGGTGGGAGTCTAGCGGGAACCACTGATACGCAGTATTTT.

The chain is built from TRBV28 and TRBJ2-5; D gene uncertain. Trimming pared 6 bases from V and 1 base from J, leaving 9 bases between. CDR1 MDHEN and CDR2 SYDVKM come from the germline V gene. The CDR3 extends over 13 amino acids. In DNA form, the CDR3 reads TGTGCCAGCAGCTCATGGACCCAAGAGACCCAGTACTTC. Residues: CASSSWTQETQYF.

For this clone: Germline is not matched at one junction end, which may reflect a read error. DNA of the CDR3: TGTGCTAGCAGCCCCACAGGGGCTAACACCGGGGAGCTGTTTTTT. Translated, it gives CASSPTGANTGELFF. V usage is TRBV7-7 and J usage is TRBJ2-2; 7 bases agree with TRBD1. The CDR3 sequence is 15 residues long. CDR1 is SSHAT, CDR2 FNYEAQ, per germline (reference sequence).

Here the CDR3 reads CASSEGATWSTDTQYF. The CDR3, as DNA: TGCGCCAGCAGTGAGGGGGCCACATGGAGCACAGATACGCAGTATTTT. The rearrangement links TRBV10-1 to TRBJ2-3; a possible D gene is TRBD1 (5 bases). Between the trimmed V and J ends, which lost 2 bases and 0 bases, there was a span of 12 bases. The CDR3 is 16 residues long. Germline V gene lookup returns CDR1 WNHNN and CDR2 SYGVQD (reference sequence).

A note on this clone: This sample includes further DNA sequences coding for the same CDR3. This chain links TRBV15 with TRBJ1-5; TRBD1 is a possible D gene (5 bases). Germline V lookup: CDR1 LNHNV, CDR2 YYDKDF (reference sequence). V gave up 0 bases and J gave up 6 bases, with 12 bases separating them. The CDR3 covers 15 residues. In DNA form, the CDR3 reads TGTGCCACCAGCAGAGATCGGGGGGTCGGTCAGCCCCAGCATTTT. This encodes CATSRDRGVGQPQHF.

J is TRBJ2-7 and V is TRBV27, with D possibly being TRBD2 (5 bases). Deletions cut 5 bases from V and 6 bases from J, with 8 bases between. The CDR3 has 11 residues. Germline assignment: CDR1 MNHEY and CDR2 SMNVEV (reference sequence). The CDR3 sequence: CASSQSGEQYF. CDR3 nucleotides: TGTGCCAGCAGTCAAAGCGGCGAGCAGTACTTC.

The rearrangement joins TRBV4-3 to TRBJ1-6, with a weak D call TRBD1 (6 bases). The germline V and J ends were trimmed by 1 base and 1 base, with 11 bases remaining between them. The CDR3 extends over 17 amino acids. CDR1 and CDR2 from the germline V gene are LGHNA and YSLEER. The CDR3 DNA sequence: TGCGCCAGCAGCCAAGCGGTAGGGGGATCCTATAATTCACCCCTCCACTTT. Its protein product is CASSQAVGGSYNSPLHF.

Turning to this clone: Other DNA sequences in the same sample also yield this CDR3. The chain is built from TRBV29-1 and TRBJ2-5; no firm D call. V lost 5 bases and J lost 5, with 6 bases in between. CDR3 length: 10 residues. Per germline, CDR1 SQVTM and CDR2 ANQGSEA. The CDR3 sequence: CSVYRETQYF. CDR3 nucleotides: TGCAGCGTTTATAGGGAGACCCAGTACTTC. Full variable domain (missing parts from reference TRBV29-1 and TRBJ2-5): SAVISQKPSRDICQRGTSLTIQCQVDSQVTMMFWYRQQPGQSLTLIATANQGSEATYESGFVIDKFPISRPNLTFSTLTVSNMSPEDSSIYLCSVYRETQYFGPGTRLLVL.

On this clone itself: The sample holds other DNA sequences that translate to the same CDR3. The gene calls are TRBV9 and TRBJ1-2; D remains unclear. This CDR3 region has 14 residues. Germline-derived CDR1 and CDR2 are SGDLS and YYNGEE. Between the trimmed V and J ends, which lost 3 bases and 3 bases, there was a span of 12 bases. As DNA, the CDR3 is TGTGCCAGCAGCGGCCGCGACGGGTACTATGGCTACACCTTC. This codes for CASSGRDGYYGYTF. The variable domain in full, completed from reference TRBV9 and TRBJ1-2, reads DSGVTQTPKHLITATGQRVTLRCSPRSGDLSVYWYQQSLDQGLQFLIQYYNGEERAKGNILERFSAQQFPDLHSELNLSSLELGDSALYFCASSGRDGYYGYTFGSGTRLTVV.

This chain links TRBV5-4 with TRBJ2-1; D remains ambiguous. Trimming removed 1 base at V and 6 bases at J, with 5 bases between. Germline CDR1 is SGHNT and CDR2 is YYREEE (reference sequence). The CDR3 contains 12 residues. CDR3 DNA: TGTGCCAGCAGCTTGCCGCCCAATGAGCAGTTCTTC. Its protein product is CASSLPPNEQFF.

The rearrangement uses TRBV13 and TRBJ1-1; weak D call: TRBD1 (5 bases). The CDR3 consists of 14 residues. CDR1 is PRHDT, CDR2 FYEKMQ, per germline (reference sequence). Deletions cut 2 bases from V and 3 bases from J, with 10 bases between. This chain's CDR3 is CASSLQGEYTEAFF. Here the CDR3 DNA reads TGTGCCAGCAGCTTACAGGGTGAATACACTGAAGCTTTCTTT.

This chain links TRBV11-2 with TRBJ1-4; 11 nucleotides align to TRBD1. The CDR3 is made up of 19 amino acids. Germline CDR1 is SGHAT and CDR2 is FQNNGV. Trimming removed 5 bases from V and 2 bases from J; junction bases left unmatched: 13. Here the CDR3 reads CASSSTPGQGVVTNEKLFF. Here the CDR3 DNA reads TGTGCCAGCAGCAGCACGCCGGGACAGGGGGTTGTCACTAATGAAAAACTGTTTTTT.

As concerns this clone: This CDR3 is also generated by other DNA sequences in the sample. This chain uses TRBV7-2 with TRBJ2-7; D ambiguous. Germline V lookup: CDR1 SGHTA, CDR2 FQGNSA. With 0 bases removed from V and 1 base from J, the gap between germline ends came to 7 bases. The CDR3 totals 14 residues. The CDR3 here is CASSLAYGSYEQYF. CDR3 nucleotides: TGTGCCAGCAGCTTAGCGTATGGATCCTACGAGCAGTACTTC. Using reference TRBV7-2 and TRBJ2-7 for the parts outside the CDR3, the full variable domain is GAGVSQSPSNKVTEKGKDVELRCDPISGHTALYWYRQSLGQGLEFLIYFQGNSAPDKSGLPSDRFSAERTGGSVSTLTIQRTQQEDSAVYLCASSLAYGSYEQYFGPGTRLTVT.

This chain connects TRBV9 to TRBJ2-2; tentatively, D is TRBD2 (5 bases). This CDR3 region has 17 residues. Trimming removed 0 bases at V and 1 base at J, with 13 bases between. From germline, CDR1 is SGDLS and CDR2 YYNGEE. CDR3 coding DNA: TGTGCCAGCAGCGTAGCTACTGCGGGCGTGAACACCGGGGAGCTGTTTTTT. The encoded protein is CASSVATAGVNTGELFF.

CDR3 residues: CASSQSRPSGFYEQYF. The CDR3 DNA is TGCGCCAGCAGCCAAAGCCGGCCTAGCGGGTTCTACGAGCAGTACTTC. This chain connects TRBV4-3 to TRBJ2-7, with TRBD2 identical over 8 bases. Per the germline V gene, CDR1 is LGHNA and CDR2 is YSLEER. The CDR3 runs to 16 residues. V lost 2 bases, J lost 3 bases, and 9 bases stayed unmatched.

The J gene is TRBJ2-3, the V gene TRBV5-6; D may be TRBD2 (5 bases). The V end lost 1 base, the J end lost 1 base, and 10 bases lay between the germline ends. CDR1 is SGHDT, CDR2 YYEEEE, per germline. The CDR3 has 15 amino acids. CDR3 sequence reads: CASSLLLGGTDTQYF. In DNA form, the CDR3 reads TGTGCCAGCAGCTTGTTGCTGGGAGGCACAGATACGCAGTATTTT.

The J gene is TRBJ1-6, the V gene TRBV28; 8 bases map to TRBD1. This CDR3 region has 15 residues. The germline V gene has CDR1 MDHEN and CDR2 SYDVKM. V shed 1 base, J shed 6 bases, and the junction held 2 bases outside the gene matches. DNA for the CDR3: TGTGCCAGCAGTTTATCGGACAGGGTTAATTCACCCCTCCACTTT. It codes for CASSLSDRVNSPLHF.

The chain employs TRBV11-2 and TRBJ2-1; perhaps D is TRBD1 or TRBD2 (6 bases each). Germline loops: CDR1 SGHAT, CDR2 FQNNGV. CDR3 length equals 18 residues. The V gene lost 0 bases and the J gene lost 7 bases, with 22 bases spanning the gap. In nucleotides, the CDR3 is TGTGCCAGCAGCTTAGATATCGTAGTAGGGGGGTTGAAGAATGAGCAGTTCTTC. Translating gives CASSLDIVVGGLKNEQFF.

Only one count was recorded for this clone. The V and J genes are TRBV5-8 and TRBJ2-1; TRBD2 matches 8 bases. Germline CDR1 is SGHTS and CDR2 is YDEGEE. Trimming cost V 1 base and J 0 bases; bases outside gene matches: 3. The CDR3 is 16 amino acids. CDR3 region: CASSLTSGYSYNEQFF. The CDR3 DNA reads as TGTGCCAGCAGCTTGACTAGCGGATACTCCTACAATGAGCAGTTCTTC. Supplemented by reference TRBV5-8 and TRBJ2-1, the full variable domain reads EAGVTQSPTHLIKTRGQQATLRCSPISGHTSVYWYQQALGLGLQFLLWYDEGEERNRGNFPPRFSGRQFPNYSSELNVNALELEDSALYLCASSLTSGYSYNEQFFGPGTRLTVL.

This clone was observed once. The rearrangement links TRBV7-9 to TRBJ2-1; D may match TRBD1 or TRBD2 (5 bases each). Trimming shortened V by 5 bases and J by 8 bases, and 28 bases separated the two germline ends. The length of the CDR3 is 18 residues. The V gene's germline CDR1 is SEHNR and CDR2 FQNEAQ (reference sequence). Written as DNA, the CDR3 is TGTGCCAGCAGCCCTCCCCTTGGGACCCCTTATTTTGTCGATGAGCAGTTCTTC. Translating it yields CASSPPLGTPYFVDEQFF.

The gene calls are TRBV27 and TRBJ2-7; 12 bases map to TRBD2. Germline values: CDR1 MNHEY, CDR2 SMNVEV (reference sequence). V lost 1 base and J lost 5; bases outside the gene matches: 3. The CDR3 consists of 15 residues. The CDR3: CASSLLPSGGDEQYF. CDR3 DNA sequence: TGTGCCAGCAGTTTATTGCCTAGCGGGGGGGACGAGCAGTACTTC.

This chain links TRBV5-6 with TRBJ2-3; D not certain. CDR1 and CDR2 from the germline V gene are SGHDT and YYEEEE. V gave up 4 bases and J gave up 0 bases, with 6 bases separating them. The CDR3 runs 13 residues. The CDR3, as DNA: TGTGCCAGCAGCCCGCATAGCACAGATACGCAGTATTTT. This translates into CASSPHSTDTQYF.